This T cell receptor beta chain comes out of a study of metastatic and nonmetastatic thyroid tumors. The CDR3 covers 15 residues. Germline CDR1 reads LGHDT; CDR2 reads YNNKEL (reference sequence). The ends were cut back, 1 base at V and 0 bases at J, with 8 bases in the middle. In the original analysis: Building a distant-metastasis classifier for papillary thyroid cancer drew on CDR3 differences across clinicopathological groups. With MiXCR, TCRdb called clones anew from the PCR reads. The V and J calls were not made by the authors but by TCRdb's processing. This sample has roughly 29,000 clones, with under 25% found just once. This clone was observed at least ten times. The entire patient cohort was treatment-naive prior to thyroid surgery.

The rearrangement links TRBV3-1 to TRBJ2-3; the D gene is possibly TRBD1 (5 bases). This receptor was taken from a female donor with papillary thyroid cancer or a benign thyroid nodule (not recorded which). Some clones in this sample may be carry-over from other donors' samples. The source material was blood. The CDR3 is CASSQGGYSTDTQYF. The CDR3 DNA is TGTGCCAGCAGCCAAGGGGGCTATAGCACAGATACGCAGTATTTT.